This T cell receptor (beta chain) was found in a study of blood T cells in healthy people across ages. General study points: Roughly linear declines in TCR beta diversity per million T cells occurred with age.

A word on this clonotype: Its antigen is currently unknown.

Next came a second PCR, run for about 7 to 11 cycles, which used a sample-barcoded 5' primer along with a J-beta primer mix. TCRdb redid the calling of the 5' RACE reads with MiXCR, one entry per CDR3 protein. Of some 780,000 distinct CDR3 sequences detected, 56% appear once; the ten largest clones hold 20% to 30%. This clonotype originated in a middle-aged man in good health. Sequencing was carried out using blood.

The CDR3 loop is CASSYTLEGETQFF. CDR3 DNA sequence: TGTGCCAGCAGTTACACCCTAGAGGGAGAGACCCAGTTCTTC. V gene TRBV6-2 or TRBV6-3 combines with J gene TRBJ2-1; D may be TRBD2 (5 bases). CDR1 is MNHEY and CDR2 is SVGEGT in the germline V gene. Trimming cost V 2 bases and J 13 bases, with 18 bases left between them. The CDR3 spans 14 residues.